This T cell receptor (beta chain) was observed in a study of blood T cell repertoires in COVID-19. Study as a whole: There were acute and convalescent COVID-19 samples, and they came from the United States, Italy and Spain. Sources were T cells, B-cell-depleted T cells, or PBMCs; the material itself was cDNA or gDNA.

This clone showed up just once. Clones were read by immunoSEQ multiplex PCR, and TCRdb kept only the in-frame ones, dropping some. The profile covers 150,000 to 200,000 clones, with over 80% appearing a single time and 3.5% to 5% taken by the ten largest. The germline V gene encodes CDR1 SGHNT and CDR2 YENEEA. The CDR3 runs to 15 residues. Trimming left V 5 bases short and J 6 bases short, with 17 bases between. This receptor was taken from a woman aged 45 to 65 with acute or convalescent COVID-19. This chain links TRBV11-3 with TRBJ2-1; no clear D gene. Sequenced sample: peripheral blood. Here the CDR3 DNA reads TGTGCCAGCAGCCCCGTTTTCTCCCCGTTCAATGAGCAGTTCTTC. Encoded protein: CASSPVFSPFNEQFF.